The entry below gives a single TCR beta chain sequence along with its context. Its target is not known. This CDR3 has 14 amino acids. V shed 10 bases and J shed 2 bases, with 18 bases lying between them. Germline V CDR1 and CDR2: SNHLY, FYNNEI. This specimen belongs to a study of T cell repertoires in cytomegalovirus infection. About the study: It was the public TCR beta signatures that indicated both CMV infection and matching HLA type.

MiXCR, applied by TCRdb to the reads, yields one record per CDR3 protein. The repertoire consists of fewer than 550,000 distinct CDR3 sequences, with less than 30% occurring once and the leading ten covering around 13%. The study's findings and limits: There were carriers of CMV plus the relevant HLA, and cumulative public TCR beta family frequency identified them. CMV-specific TCR beta clonotypes restricted by HLA-C were the ones dominating the ex vivo response.

V is TRBV2 and J is TRBJ2-7; D gene ambiguous. The source of this sequence is a human donor in good health (CMV status not recorded). Some clones in this sample may be carry-over from other donors' samples. Input material: PBMCs. The CDR3 bases are TGTGCCACCGCACCAGCTCGTGACACCTACGAGCAGTACGTC. Protein sequence: CATAPARDTYEQYV.